Presented here are 21 T cell receptor beta chains from one specimen sequenced in a study of cytomegalovirus exposure and HLA in healthy donors (dated 2017 in TCRdb). The library was generated by the immunoSEQ multiplex PCR assay. A mixture of 60 forward primers for TCR Vbeta segments and 13 reverse primers for TCR Jbeta segments was used in the multiplex PCR. This immuneACCESS table, as held by TCRdb, lists in-frame sequences with V and J called but not all clones. Of the missing ones, under half trace to an unresolved V gene in checked studies; the others have no known cause. The sample contains 220,000 or so clones, roughly 80% of them found a single time. The ten largest make up 3.5% to 4% of the sample. Sequencing used PBMCs. These TCRs come from a male donor in good health and CMV-seronegative.

The chain has TRBV4-1 and TRBJ2-1; no firm D call. Germline V gene lookup returns CDR1 MGHRA and CDR2 YSYEKL. With 4 bases removed from V and 7 bases from J, the gap between germline ends came to 5 bases. This CDR3 comprises 11 residues. The CDR3, as DNA: TGCGCCAGCAGCCTCCGGAATGAGCAGTTCTTC. Amino acid sequence: CASSLRNEQFF.

This chain connects TRBV6-6 to TRBJ2-7; 11 positions match TRBD1. V lost 6 bases and J lost 7; bases outside the gene matches: 8. This CDR3 has 14 residues. CDR1 and CDR2 from the germline V gene are MNHNY and SVGAGI (reference sequence). The CDR3 DNA reads as TGTGCCAGCAGACCAGGACAGGGGGCGGAAGAGCAGTACTTC. Its translation: CASRPGQGAEEQYF.

This clone was detected a few times. J is TRBJ2-3 and V is TRBV28; 7 nucleotides agree with TRBD1. V trimming: 0 bases; J trimming: 5 bases; junction bases outside the gene matches: 5. Germline V gene data show CDR1 as MDHEN and CDR2 as SYDVKM. The CDR3 runs to 15 residues. The CDR3: CASSLWQGVRDTQYF. The DNA for the CDR3 is TGTGCCAGCAGTTTATGGCAGGGGGTAAGAGATACGCAGTATTTT.

V usage is TRBV7-9 and J usage is TRBJ2-1, with TRBD2 matching over 11 bases. Germline loops: CDR1 SEHNR, CDR2 FQNEAQ (reference sequence). The V segment lost 5 bases and the J segment 6 bases; nucleotides outside the gene matches: 9. The CDR3 runs 16 residues. The chain's CDR3 is CASSPKGTSGFNEQFF. The DNA for the CDR3 is TGTGCCAGCAGCCCCAAGGGGACTAGCGGATTCAATGAGCAGTTCTTC.

The rearrangement uses TRBV6-5 and TRBJ2-5; 11 nucleotides match TRBD2. The CDR3 spans 15 residues. Trimming at V came to 5 bases and at J to 4 bases, leaving 6 bases not matched to a gene. CDR1 is MNHEY and CDR2 is SVGAGI in the germline V gene. The CDR3 sequence: CASSPTGTSGETQYF. The CDR3 nucleotides are TGTGCCAGCAGTCCCACTGGGACTAGCGGAGAGACCCAGTACTTC.

The chain recombines TRBV30 with TRBJ2-7, with a tentative D call TRBD1 (6 bases). The germline V and J ends were trimmed by 3 bases and 3 bases, with 15 bases remaining between them. This CDR3 comprises 14 residues. Germline loops: CDR1 GTSNPN, CDR2 SVGIG (reference sequence). The CDR3 region has the DNA TGTGCCTGGAGCGTGATCGGGACAAGCTACGAGCAGTACTTC. Protein: CAWSVIGTSYEQYF.

This chain joins TRBV10-3 and TRBJ1-2; perhaps TRBD1 as D (5 bases). V gave up 4 bases and J gave up 8 bases, with 17 bases separating them. CDR1 is ENHRY, CDR2 SYGVKD, per germline. The CDR3 is 14 residues long. CDR3 sequence reads: CAISVVQGMDGYTF. The DNA for the CDR3 is TGTGCCATCAGTGTCGTGCAGGGTATGGACGGCTACACCTTC.

This chain uses TRBV25-1 with TRBJ2-1, with 11 bases lining up with TRBD2. Germline-derived CDR1 and CDR2 are MGHDK and SYGVNS. The CDR3 runs 14 residues. J was trimmed by 4 bases and V by 6 bases; bases with no gene match: 2. In DNA form, the CDR3 reads TGTGCCAGCAGCCTAGCGGGAGGTTACAATGAGCAGTTCTTC. Translation: CASSLAGGYNEQFF.

The J gene is TRBJ1-3, the V gene TRBV27; 7 nucleotides align to TRBD1. CDR1 and CDR2 (germline): MNHEY, SMNVEV (reference sequence). V lost 6 bases to trimming and J lost 4 bases; unmatched junction nucleotides: 9. The CDR3 loop spans 15 amino acids. This chain's CDR3 is CASSLEGAIGNTIYF. CDR3 coding DNA: TGTGCCAGCAGCCTGGAGGGGGCGATCGGAAACACCATATATTTT.

The chain combines TRBV4-1 with TRBJ1-4, with D hard to call. Germline assignment: CDR1 MGHRA and CDR2 YSYEKL. This CDR3 region has 12 residues. Trimming took off 11 bases at V and 5 bases at J, with 12 bases between the two ends. DNA for the CDR3: TGCGCCTTGCGGGCCGCAAATGAAAAACTGTTTTTT. This sequence encodes CALRAANEKLFF.

This chain links TRBV5-1 with TRBJ2-2, with D possibly matching TRBD1 (5 bases). The CDR3 consists of 14 residues. Germline assignment: CDR1 SGHRS and CDR2 YFSETQ. V lost 0 bases and J lost 3, with 6 bases in between. This CDR3 reads CASSLGQHTGELFF. Written as DNA, the CDR3 is TGCGCCAGCAGCTTGGGACAGCACACCGGGGAGCTGTTTTTT.

This clone was observed a single time. The junction shows a germline mismatch at one end, possibly a read error. The rearrangement links TRBV7-3 to TRBJ2-3, with 12 positions matching TRBD2. The CDR3 loop spans 16 amino acids. The germline V gene has CDR1 SGHTA and CDR2 FQGTGA. CDR3 sequence (DNA): TGTGCTAGCAGCCCTTCCGGGACTAGCGGGCCAGATACGCAGTATTTT. As protein: CASSPSGTSGPDTQYF.

The rearrangement uses TRBV2 and TRBJ2-5, with a tentative D call TRBD2 (6 bases). From germline, CDR1 is SNHLY and CDR2 FYNNEI. The CDR3 spans 14 residues. The V end was cut by 1 base, the J end by 3 bases, with 9 bases between. CDR3 nucleotide sequence: TGTGCCAGCAGTGAAGTTGGAGGGAAAGAGACCCAGTACTTC. Translating it yields CASSEVGGKETQYF.

This chain uses TRBV6-5 with TRBJ2-6; TRBD1 matches at 7 bases. CDR1 is MNHEY and CDR2 is SVGAGI in the germline V gene. V trimming: 4 bases; J trimming: 4 bases; junction bases outside the gene matches: 4. This CDR3 has 15 residues. CDR3 sequence reads: CASSLQGKGANVLTF. The CDR3 DNA sequence: TGTGCCAGCAGTTTACAGGGGAAAGGGGCCAACGTCCTGACTTTC.

The rearrangement uses TRBV11-1 and TRBJ2-7; 12 bases match TRBD2. This CDR3 comprises 19 residues. The germline V gene encodes CDR1 SGHAT and CDR2 FQDESV (reference sequence). With 3 bases clipped from V and 2 bases from J, the junction kept 14 bases outside the gene matches. CDR3: CASSFDLLAGGPMTYEQYF. Written as DNA, the CDR3 is TGTGCCAGCAGCTTTGATCTACTAGCGGGAGGCCCAATGACCTACGAGCAGTACTTC.

In this sample, this clone turned up once. In this CDR3 the conserved last residue, phenylalanine or tryptophan, is missing, so a read error is likely. The chain is built from TRBV6-5 and TRBJ1-4; D gene uncertain. Deletions cut 0 bases from V and 5 bases from J, with 10 bases between. The length of the CDR3 is 15 residues. The germline V gene has CDR1 MNHEY and CDR2 SVGAGI. The CDR3 DNA follows: TGTGCCAGCAGTTACTCGACTGGAGTGAATGAAAAACTGTTTTTG. Its protein is CASSYSTGVNEKLFL.

The chain has TRBV5-1 and TRBJ2-2; possible D gene TRBD2, 7 bases. Trimming pared 3 bases from V and 5 bases from J, leaving 20 bases between. Germline lookup yields CDR1 SGHRS and CDR2 YFSETQ. The CDR3 covers 17 residues. The CDR3 is CASSWEVRGAATGELFF. The CDR3 bases are TGCGCCAGCAGCTGGGAAGTACGGGGGGCCGCGACCGGGGAGCTGTTTTTT. Using reference TRBV5-1 and TRBJ2-2 for the parts outside the CDR3, the full variable domain is KAGVTQTPRYLIKTRGQQVTLSCSPISGHRSVSWYQQTPGQGLQFLFEYFSETQRNKGNFPGRFSGRQFSNSRSEMNVSTLELGDSALYLCASSWEVRGAATGELFFGEGSRLTVL.

With respect to this clone: Other nucleotide sequences in the sample specify the same CDR3. The chain recombines TRBV19 with TRBJ2-7; 11 bases fit TRBD1. The length of the CDR3 is 15 residues. J lost 1 base, V lost 3 bases, and 2 bases had no gene match. Germline values: CDR1 LNHDA, CDR2 SQIVND (reference sequence). In DNA form, the CDR3 reads TGTGCCAGTAGTATCGGACAGGGGGCATCCTACGAGCAGTACTTC. Translation gives CASSIGQGASYEQYF.

This sequence joins TRBV5-6 and TRBJ1-3; D is ambiguous. The V end was cut by 2 bases, the J end by 4 bases, with 10 bases between. This CDR3 spans 14 amino acids. Germline assignment: CDR1 SGHDT and CDR2 YYEEEE. The DNA of the CDR3 is TGTGCCAGCAGCTTCAGGTTGGAAGGAAACACCATATATTTT. It specifies CASSFRLEGNTIYF.

This sequence joins TRBV19 and TRBJ2-6; possible D gene TRBD1, 6 bases. The CDR3 has 17 residues. Trimming removed 5 bases from V and 1 base from J, with 15 bases in between. Germline CDR1 reads LNHDA; CDR2 reads SQIVND (reference sequence). The CDR3 sequence is CASSARLQGSGANVLTF. CDR3 bases: TGTGCCAGTAGTGCACGATTACAGGGATCTGGGGCCAACGTCCTGACTTTC. The entire variable domain, with the rest obtained from reference TRBV19 and TRBJ2-6, is as follows: DGGITQSPKYLFRKEGQNVTLSCEQNLNHDAMYWYRQDPGQGLRLIYYSQIVNDFQKGDIAEGYSVSREKKESFPLTVTSAQKNPTAFYLCASSARLQGSGANVLTFGAGSRLTVL.

V is TRBV7-7 and J is TRBJ2-3, with 7 bases fitting TRBD1. The V gene's germline CDR1 is SSHAT and CDR2 FNYEAQ (reference sequence). V was clipped by 5 bases and J by 1 base; unmatched bases: 3. This CDR3 contains 14 residues. The CDR3 region has the DNA TGTGCCAGCAGCCCTACAGGGGGCACAGATACGCAGTATTTT. Protein sequence: CASSPTGGTDTQYF.